Each of the 19 T cell receptor beta chains below was sequenced from the same sample in a study of a mutant IDH1 vaccine in newly diagnosed glioma. Time point defined: baseline, week 1 (first vaccination visit). Treatment noted: pre-vaccination baseline after standard-of-care therapy. Repertoires were generated with immunoSEQ multiplex PCR, while TCRdb's copy carries only in-frame clones and drops some. The data hold 50,000 to 65,000 clones, with roughly 80% observed a single time. Sequences were derived from PBMCs, sampled from a glioma patient treated with radiotherapy, temozolomide or both. All receptors derive from a young man with glioma.

The chain couples TRBV6-1 to TRBJ1-2, with TRBD1 matching 7 bases. This CDR3 region has 13 residues. J lost 8 bases, V lost 1 base, and 4 bases had no gene match. CDR1 MNHNS and CDR2 SASEGT come from the germline V gene. CDR3 sequence: CASSEDRGMGYTF. The CDR3 region has the DNA TGTGCCAGCAGTGAAGACAGGGGAATGGGCTACACCTTC.

The chain uses TRBV9 and TRBJ2-7; perhaps TRBD1 as D (5 bases). Trimming removed 0 bases at V and 4 bases at J, with 14 bases between. The CDR3 loop spans 15 amino acids. Germline V gene data show CDR1 as SGDLS and CDR2 as YYNGEE. CDR3 nucleotide sequence: TGTGCCAGCAGCGTAGAGGGGTGGACCGCGTACGAGCAGTACTTC. As protein: CASSVEGWTAYEQYF.

Written as DNA, the CDR3 is TGCGCCAGCAGCCAAGATGGGGGTATCGGCAATCAGCCCCAGCATTTT. It is translated as CASSQDGGIGNQPQHF. J is TRBJ1-5 and V is TRBV4-1; tentatively, D is TRBD1 (5 bases). Trimming took off 0 bases at V and 2 bases at J, with 11 bases between the two ends. The CDR3 totals 16 residues. The germline gives CDR1 MGHRA, CDR2 YSYEKL.

The V call is TRBV5-6, the J call TRBJ1-4; 7 bases are shared with TRBD1. J was trimmed by 5 bases and V by 4 bases; bases with no gene match: 5. CDR3 size: 14 residues. CDR1 SGHDT and CDR2 YYEEEE come from the germline V gene. The CDR3: CASSLGQLNEKLFF. In nucleotides, the CDR3 is TGTGCCAGCAGCCTGGGACAGTTGAATGAAAAACTGTTTTTT.

The chain joins TRBV20-1 to TRBJ1-2; D unclear. The CDR3 runs 11 residues. Germline V gene sequence: CDR1 DFQATT, CDR2 SNEGSKA (reference sequence). V was clipped by 0 bases and J by 8 bases, with 7 bases between them. CDR3 sequence reads: CSARDGRGYTF. The DNA for the CDR3 is TGCAGTGCTAGAGATGGGCGGGGCTACACCTTC.

This clone appeared once. V and J are TRBV29-1 and TRBJ2-7; 9 bases match TRBD1. Germline V CDR1 and CDR2: SQVTM, ANQGSEA. J was trimmed by 4 bases and V by 6 bases; bases with no gene match: 7. The CDR3 runs to 13 residues. The CDR3 protein is CSVARTGEYEQYF. Here the CDR3 DNA reads TGCAGCGTGGCCAGGACAGGGGAGTACGAGCAGTACTTC.

The V and J genes are TRBV29-1 and TRBJ2-3; 8 bases agree with TRBD2. This CDR3 has 13 residues. Germline assignment: CDR1 SQVTM and CDR2 ANQGSEA. Losses at the gene ends were 4 bases for V and 3 bases for J; bases not matched to a gene: 3. In DNA form, the CDR3 reads TGCAGCGTTGCGGCGGGGGGTACAGATACGCAGTATTTT. Its translation is CSVAAGGTDTQYF.

The V gene is TRBV6-5, the J gene TRBJ1-5; 9 bases fit TRBD1. The CDR3 covers 15 residues. V gave up 2 bases and J gave up 5 bases; unmatched junction bases: 4. Germline CDR1 MNHEY, CDR2 SVGAGI. The CDR3 bases are TGTGCCAGCAGTTACAACAGGGGGCAGGATCAGCCCCAGCATTTT. Its translation is CASSYNRGQDQPQHF.

V is TRBV30 and J is TRBJ1-1; D is perhaps TRBD1 (6 bases). The CDR3 extends over 16 amino acids. Trimming shortened V by 3 bases and J by 0 bases, and 17 bases separated the two germline ends. The germline V gene has CDR1 GTSNPN and CDR2 SVGIG (reference sequence). The CDR3 spells CAWRGRDNFMNTEAFF. CDR3 bases: TGTGCCTGGAGGGGGCGGGACAACTTTATGAACACTGAAGCTTTCTTT. Variable domain in full (rest from reference TRBV30 and TRBJ1-1): SQTIHQWPATLVQPVGSPLSLECTVEGTSNPNLYWYRQAAGRGLQLLFYSVGIGQISSEVPQNLSASRPQDRQFILSSKKLLLSDSGFYLCAWRGRDNFMNTEAFFGQGTRLTVV.

The V gene is TRBV11-2, the J gene TRBJ2-5, with TRBD2 matching 12 bases. In germline, CDR1 is SGHAT, CDR2 FQNNGV. This CDR3 has 16 residues. V was clipped by 4 bases and J by 1 base; unmatched bases: 4. The DNA for the CDR3 is TGTGCCAGCAGCTCCTCTAGCGGGGGGGCCCAAGAGACCCAGTACTTC. It codes for CASSSSSGGAQETQYF.

The rearrangement joins TRBV5-4 to TRBJ2-2; D perhaps matches TRBD2 (6 bases). CDR3 size: 15 residues. V lost 1 base and J 5 bases, leaving 12 bases between the germline ends. Germline V gives CDR1 SGHNT, CDR2 YYREEE (reference sequence). The CDR3 sequence is CASSLWRDRTGELFF. In DNA, the CDR3 is TGTGCCAGCAGCTTGTGGAGGGATCGGACCGGGGAGCTGTTTTTT. The full variable domain, completed using reference TRBV5-4 and TRBJ2-2, is ETGVTQSPTHLIKTRGQQVTLRCSSQSGHNTVSWYQQALGQGPQFIFQYYREEENGRGNFPPRFSGLQFPNYSSELNVNALELDDSALYLCASSLWRDRTGELFFGEGSRLTVL.

The gene calls are TRBV5-6 and TRBJ2-7; no firm D call. CDR1 is SGHDT, CDR2 YYEEEE, per germline. The CDR3 runs to 14 residues. V lost 4 bases and J lost 7, with 18 bases in between. The CDR3 is CASSRRTAQREQYF. The CDR3 region has the DNA TGTGCCAGCAGCCGCCGAACAGCCCAAAGGGAGCAGTACTTC.

V is TRBV2 and J is TRBJ2-7; D not resolved. This CDR3 spans 15 amino acids. The V gene's germline CDR1 is SNHLY and CDR2 FYNNEI. Trimming took off 0 bases at V and 0 bases at J, with 9 bases between the two ends. CDR3 DNA sequence: TGTGCCAGCAGTGAAGCGGTCCGAATCTCCTACGAGCAGTACTTC. This gives the protein CASSEAVRISYEQYF.

The chain joins TRBV29-1 to TRBJ1-6; D might be TRBD1 (5 bases). The CDR3 spans 13 residues. The germline gives CDR1 SQVTM, CDR2 ANQGSEA. V was pared by 5 bases and J by 7 bases, with 12 bases between. The CDR3 spells CSVSFQGNSPLHF. The DNA of the CDR3 is TGCAGCGTTTCGTTTCAGGGAAATTCACCCCTCCACTTT.

This rearrangement joins TRBV2 to TRBJ1-2, with TRBD1 identical over 8 bases. The CDR3 runs to 13 residues. V dropped 7 bases and J dropped 7; count of bases not matched to a gene: 8. Germline V CDR1 and CDR2: SNHLY, FYNNEI. The CDR3 nucleotides are TGTGCCAGCAACGGACAGGGTCGCGGTGGCTACACCTTC. It codes for CASNGQGRGGYTF.

The V call is TRBV2, the J call TRBJ1-5; 9 bases are shared with TRBD1. Germline CDR1 reads SNHLY; CDR2 reads FYNNEI. Germline trimming cut 5 bases from V and 6 bases from J; bases unmatched to any gene: 5. The CDR3 contains 14 residues. The CDR3: CASSSTGGGQPQHF. CDR3 sequence (DNA): TGTGCCAGCAGTTCCACAGGGGGCGGTCAGCCCCAGCATTTT.

The chain has TRBV19 and TRBJ1-5, with 7 positions matching TRBD1. This CDR3 region has 15 residues. Trimming removed 7 bases from V and 3 bases from J; junction bases left unmatched: 9. Germline V gene lookup returns CDR1 LNHDA and CDR2 SQIVND (reference sequence). The CDR3 sequence is CASTPDRAPNQPQHF. The CDR3 DNA sequence: TGTGCCAGTACCCCAGACAGGGCCCCCAATCAGCCCCAGCATTTT.

This chain connects TRBV6-5 to TRBJ2-5; maybe TRBD1 (7 bases). The germline V and J ends were trimmed by 4 bases and 2 bases, with 14 bases remaining between them. The CDR3 has 15 residues. Germline lookup yields CDR1 MNHEY and CDR2 SVGAGI. The CDR3 DNA is TGTGCCAGCAGTTCCTGGGCAGGGGGGCAAGAGACCCAGTACTTC. Translation gives CASSSWAGGQETQYF.

Comment on this clone: The junction does not match germline at one end; this may be a read error. CDR3 sequence reads: CSATRRRDF. CDR3 DNA sequence: TGCAGCGCCACCCGGCGGAGGGACTTC. The chain links TRBV29-1 to TRBJ2-5, with D tentatively TRBD2 (6 bases). Per the germline V gene, CDR1 is SQVTM and CDR2 is ANQGSEA. There are 9 residues in the CDR3.